This T cell receptor beta chain originates from a study of blood T cell repertoires in COVID-19. Across the study: Whether acute or convalescent, the COVID-19 samples came from the United States, Italy and Spain.

The trim removed 2 bases at V and 0 bases at J, leaving 5 bases unmatched. CDR1 is SEHNR and CDR2 is FQNEAQ in the germline V gene (reference sequence). The length of the CDR3 is 16 residues. How the authors handled the data: Amplification from reference gene primers served as the basis for estimated nucleated cell counts. Libraries were prepared by immunoSEQ multiplex PCR; TCRdb keeps only in-frame clonotypes and omits some of them. V, J and clone size reflect that table, while D and trimming were determined from the DNA. Here the sample spans some 200,000 clones, 60% to 85% being singletons. Sequences were obtained from peripheral blood. The receptor was isolated from a woman in her 70s with acute or convalescent COVID-19. The chain carries TRBV7-9 and TRBJ2-3; 7 positions agree with TRBD2. The CDR3 reads CASSLTPGGSTDTQYF. The DNA of the CDR3 is TGTGCCAGCAGCTTAACTCCGGGGGGTAGCACAGATACGCAGTATTTT. Drawing the rest from reference TRBV7-9 and TRBJ2-3, the complete variable domain is DTGVSQNPRHKITKRGQNVTFRCDPISEHNRLYWYRQTLGQGPEFLTYFQNEAQLEKSRLLSDRFSAERPKGSFSTLEIQRTEQGDSAMYLCASSLTPGGSTDTQYFGPGTRLTVL.